Below are 10 T cell receptor beta chains sequenced from a single sample in a study of blood T cell repertoires in COVID-19. Generated by immunoSEQ multiplex PCR, the TCRdb table keeps only in-frame clones and is missing some. This table holds about 300,000 clones, about nine tenths found once. Sequenced: peripheral blood. These receptors came from a man in his late teens or twenties with active or convalescent COVID-19.

The V and J genes are TRBV6-5 and TRBJ2-3; the D gene is possibly TRBD2 (5 bases). The CDR3 contains 15 residues. With 0 bases removed from V and 0 bases from J, the gap between germline ends came to 7 bases. CDR1 is MNHEY and CDR2 is SVGAGI in the germline V gene. Here the CDR3 DNA reads TGTGCCAGCAGTTACTCCGGCGGGAGCACAGATACGCAGTATTTT. Translation: CASSYSGGSTDTQYF.

This chain links TRBV6-5 with TRBJ2-7; 7 bases are shared with TRBD2. The CDR3 loop spans 16 amino acids. V gave up 3 bases and J gave up 2 bases; unmatched junction bases: 10. Per the germline V gene, CDR1 is MNHEY and CDR2 is SVGAGI. CDR3 residues: CASSYAASGPTYEQYF. The CDR3 DNA follows: TGTGCCAGCAGTTATGCGGCTAGCGGACCTACCTACGAGCAGTACTTC.

The V gene is TRBV12-3 or TRBV12-4, the J gene TRBJ2-7; possibly TRBD2 for D (5 bases). The V and J ends lost 5 bases and 6 bases respectively, with 14 bases between them. This CDR3 comprises 13 residues. CDR3 bases: TGTGCCAGCAGTGTTGCGGTGGCGGGCGAGCAGTACTTC. This translates into CASSVAVAGEQYF.

This chain joins TRBV2 and TRBJ2-4; TRBD2 might be the D (6 bases). The germline V gene encodes CDR1 SNHLY and CDR2 FYNNEI. V lost 0 bases and J 2 bases, leaving 14 bases between the germline ends. The CDR3 has 17 amino acids. Here the CDR3 reads CASSEAWRVSTKNIQYF. The DNA for the CDR3 is TGTGCCAGCAGTGAAGCATGGAGGGTATCGACCAAAAACATTCAGTACTTC.

The chain has TRBV28 and TRBJ1-3; D uncertain. With 6 bases removed from V and 1 base from J, the gap between germline ends came to 16 bases. The CDR3 is 16 residues long. Germline V CDR1 and CDR2: MDHEN, SYDVKM. The CDR3 sequence is CASSLRYPSSGNTIYF. The DNA for the CDR3 is TGTGCCAGCAGCTTGCGGTATCCGTCGTCTGGAAACACCATATATTTT.

The J gene is TRBJ1-6, the V gene TRBV9; the D is unclear. V gave up 2 bases and J gave up 0 bases, with 12 bases separating them. This CDR3 spans 17 amino acids. The germline CDR1 and CDR2 sequences are SGDLS and YYNGEE. DNA for the CDR3: TGTGCCAGCAGCGTCTTCCCACGGGGCTCCTATAATTCACCCCTCCACTTT. Translating gives CASSVFPRGSYNSPLHF. Full variable domain (missing parts from reference TRBV9 and TRBJ1-6): DSGVTQTPKHLITATGQRVTLRCSPRSGDLSVYWYQQSLDQGLQFLIQYYNGEERAKGNILERFSAQQFPDLHSELNLSSLELGDSALYFCASSVFPRGSYNSPLHFGNGTRLTVT.

V is TRBV27 and J is TRBJ1-2; D gene uncertain. Trimming took 1 base from V and 0 from J, leaving 12 bases between them. Germline V gene data show CDR1 as MNHEY and CDR2 as SMNVEV (reference sequence). The CDR3 is made up of 16 amino acids. This CDR3 reads CASSLFGGRPNYGYTF. DNA for the CDR3: TGTGCCAGCAGTTTATTCGGAGGGAGGCCTAACTATGGCTACACCTTC.

The V and J genes are TRBV10-2 and TRBJ2-2, with unresolved D. The ends were cut back, 0 bases at V and 7 bases at J, with 6 bases in the middle. Germline V lookup: CDR1 WSHSY, CDR2 SAAADI. The CDR3 extends over 13 amino acids. The CDR3 nucleotides are TGCGCCAGCAGTGAGTCGTACGGCGGGGAGCTGTTTTTT. It codes for CASSESYGGELFF.

The chain uses TRBV7-8 and TRBJ1-4, with TRBD1 identical over 9 bases. Germline V lookup: CDR1 SGHVS, CDR2 FQNEAQ. The CDR3 covers 16 residues. Trimming cost V 5 bases and J 4 bases; bases outside gene matches: 8. In DNA, the CDR3 is TGTGCCAGCAGCCGGACAGGGGCGAGTATTAATGAAAAACTGTTTTTT. Amino acids: CASSRTGASINEKLFF.

This chain connects TRBV7-5 to TRBJ2-1; the table calls TRBD2, which could not be checked here. TRBV7-5 is recorded as a pseudogene. The CDR3 length is 16 residues. CDR3 sequence: CARSAQLAGGYNEQFF. The CDR3 nucleotides read TGTGCCAGAAGCGCCCAGCTAGCGGGAGGATACAATGAGCAGTTCTTC.